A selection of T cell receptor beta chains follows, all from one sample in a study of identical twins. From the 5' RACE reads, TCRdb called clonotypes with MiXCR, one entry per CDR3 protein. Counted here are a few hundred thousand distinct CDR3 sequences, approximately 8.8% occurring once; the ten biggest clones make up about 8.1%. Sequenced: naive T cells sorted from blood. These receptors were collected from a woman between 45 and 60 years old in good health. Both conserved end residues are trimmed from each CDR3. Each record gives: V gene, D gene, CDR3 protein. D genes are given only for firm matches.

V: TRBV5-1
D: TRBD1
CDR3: ASSPRQGWGYEQY

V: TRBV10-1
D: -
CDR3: ASSESTYPYEQY

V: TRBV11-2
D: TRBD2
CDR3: ATARLAGPTGELF

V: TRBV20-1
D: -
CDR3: SARELLRQRETQY

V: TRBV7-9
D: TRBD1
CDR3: ASSHSGTVTDTQY

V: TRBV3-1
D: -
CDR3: ASSPRPGGTSNQPQH

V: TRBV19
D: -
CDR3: ASSIAQRSYEQY

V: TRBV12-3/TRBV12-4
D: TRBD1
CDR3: ASTPGQGDAGELF

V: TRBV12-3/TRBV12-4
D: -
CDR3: ASSLHRRGLNTEAF

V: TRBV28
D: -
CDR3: ASIRLGVTDTQY

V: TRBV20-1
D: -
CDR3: SAHGVLTDTQY

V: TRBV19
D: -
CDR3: ASKAVPNEQF

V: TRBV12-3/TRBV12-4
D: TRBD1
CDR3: ASTWGTGDTGELF

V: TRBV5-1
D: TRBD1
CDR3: ASRLRGDSSNQPQH

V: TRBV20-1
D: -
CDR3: SARGALKTQY

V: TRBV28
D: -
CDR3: ASSLVAGWPGYT

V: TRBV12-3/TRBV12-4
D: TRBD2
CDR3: ASTRTSGTQY

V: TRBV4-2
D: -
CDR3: ASSQDMRKNTEAF

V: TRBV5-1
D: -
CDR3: ASSLSGGSSYNEQF

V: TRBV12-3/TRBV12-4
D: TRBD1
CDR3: ASSSHRGTDSPLH

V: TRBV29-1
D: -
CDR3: SVGPQKGEQF

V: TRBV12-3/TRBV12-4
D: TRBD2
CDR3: ASSRLAANNEQF

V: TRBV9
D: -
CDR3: ATSDSPEHGELF

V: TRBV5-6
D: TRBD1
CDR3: ASSLGTGKFYEQY